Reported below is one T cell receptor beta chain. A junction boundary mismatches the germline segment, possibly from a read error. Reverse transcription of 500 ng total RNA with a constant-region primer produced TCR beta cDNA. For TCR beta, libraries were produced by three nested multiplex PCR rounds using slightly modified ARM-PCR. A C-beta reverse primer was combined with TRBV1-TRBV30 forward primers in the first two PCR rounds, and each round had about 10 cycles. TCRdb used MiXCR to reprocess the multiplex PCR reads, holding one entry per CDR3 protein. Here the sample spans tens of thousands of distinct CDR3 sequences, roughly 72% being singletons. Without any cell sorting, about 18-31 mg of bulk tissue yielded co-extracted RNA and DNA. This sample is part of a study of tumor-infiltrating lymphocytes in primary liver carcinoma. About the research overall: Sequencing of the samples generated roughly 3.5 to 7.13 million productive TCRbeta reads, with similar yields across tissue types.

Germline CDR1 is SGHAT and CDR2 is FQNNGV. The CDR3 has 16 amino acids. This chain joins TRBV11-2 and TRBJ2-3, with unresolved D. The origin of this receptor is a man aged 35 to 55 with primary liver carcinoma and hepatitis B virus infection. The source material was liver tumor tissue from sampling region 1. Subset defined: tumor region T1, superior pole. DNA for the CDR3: TGTGCCAGTAGTCGACAACCCATCAGCCCCACAGATACCCAGTATTTT. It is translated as CASSRQPISPTDTQYF.